This note documents a single TCR beta chain sequence. The target antigen is unknown. Naive CD8 populations comprised CD45RO-negative cells positively selected for CCR7, excluding terminally differentiated effector memory CD45RA+ cells. Per the germline V gene, CDR1 is SGHRS and CDR2 is YFSETQ. V was cut by 0 bases and J by 1 base, with 7 bases left in between. This CDR3 is built from 15 residues. The sample belongs to a study of shared clonotypes between healthy human individuals. Using immunoSEQ multiplex PCR, the repertoire was profiled, and TCRdb retains in-frame clones only, with some absent. The sample lists around 650,000 clones; 95% to 97% were seen once. Regarding the study as a whole: Sampling covered blood only; tissue repertoires likely differ.

The chain couples TRBV5-1 to TRBJ2-2; D ambiguous. Sequencing was carried out using naive CD8+ T cells sorted from blood. This sequence originates from a woman aged 25 to 45 in good health. CDR3 in amino acids: CASSLDGRNTGELFF. CDR3 sequence (DNA): TGCGCCAGCAGCTTGGATGGGCGGAACACCGGGGAGCTGTTTTTT.